A single sample gave rise to the 8 T cell receptor beta chains below, sequenced in a study of blood T cells in healthy people across ages. It was with a sample-barcoded 5' primer and a J-beta primer mix that a second PCR of roughly 7 to 12 cycles was run. Via MiXCR, TCRdb re-called the 5' RACE reads, giving one row per CDR3 protein. The sample has about 780,000 distinct CDR3 sequences; approximately 59% are singletons. The sample taken for sequencing was blood. The receptors here all came from a young man in good health.

The J gene is TRBJ2-1, the V gene TRBV7-9; 8 bases agree with TRBD2. CDR3 length equals 16 residues. CDR1 is SEHNR and CDR2 is FQNEAQ in the germline V gene (reference sequence). Losses at the gene ends were 7 bases for V and 2 bases for J; bases not matched to a gene: 10. In DNA, the CDR3 is TGTGCCAGCACCTCCGTCGGGGGGGGCCCCTACAATGAGCAGTTCTTC. It translates to CASTSVGGGPYNEQFF.

The chain uses TRBV7-6 and TRBJ2-3, with 11 bases fitting TRBD2. Germline V gene lookup returns CDR1 SGHVS and CDR2 FNYEAQ. CDR3 size: 15 residues. Trimming at V came to 5 bases and at J to 1 base, leaving 2 bases not matched to a gene. DNA of the CDR3: TGTGCCAGCAGCGCACTAGCGGGAGGCACAGATACGCAGTATTTT. The encoded protein is CASSALAGGTDTQYF. The variable domain in full, completed from reference TRBV7-6 and TRBJ2-3, reads GAGVSQSPRYKVTKRGQDVALRCDPISGHVSLYWYRQALGQGPEFLTYFNYEAQQDKSGLPNDRFSAERPEGSISTLTIQRTEQRDSAMYRCASSALAGGTDTQYFGPGTRLTVL.

This clonotype occurred many times. The chain has TRBV29-1 and TRBJ2-4; TRBD1 is a possible D gene (5 bases). The germline V and J ends were trimmed by 5 bases and 0 bases, with 11 bases remaining between them. The CDR3 loop spans 14 amino acids. Germline values: CDR1 SQVTM, CDR2 ANQGSEA. In nucleotides, the CDR3 is TGCAGCGTTATCGCAGGGTTAGCCAAAAACATTCAGTACTTC. Translated, it gives CSVIAGLAKNIQYF. Looking up the rest from reference TRBV29-1 and TRBJ2-4 gives the full variable domain: SAVISQKPSRDICQRGTSLTIQCQVDSQVTMMFWYRQQPGQSLTLIATANQGSEATYESGFVIDKFPISRPNLTFSTLTVSNMSPEDSSIYLCSVIAGLAKNIQYFGAGTRLSVL.

This chain connects TRBV6-6 to TRBJ1-6, with D possibly being TRBD1 (5 bases). Trimming removed 7 bases at V and 3 bases at J, with 16 bases between. Looked up from germline, CDR1 is MNHNY and CDR2 is SVGAGI (reference sequence). This CDR3 has 16 residues. In DNA form, the CDR3 reads TGTGCCAGCACCTTATCCGGGACCGACTATAATTCACCCCTCCACTTT. Translating gives CASTLSGTDYNSPLHF.

J is TRBJ2-5 and V is TRBV6-5; 10 bases agree with TRBD2. The junction had 3 bases not matched to a gene; V was cut back by 5 bases and J by 0 bases. This CDR3 comprises 15 residues. In germline, CDR1 is MNHEY, CDR2 SVGAGI. The CDR3 nucleotides are TGTGCCAGCAGTCCTAGCGGGGGAAACCAAGAGACCCAGTACTTC. Translating it yields CASSPSGGNQETQYF.

This clonotype was counted between two and nine times. The genes are TRBV12-3 or TRBV12-4 and TRBJ1-5; TRBD1 agrees at 7 bases. The V and J ends lost 6 bases and 4 bases, in that order; junction bases with no gene match: 12. The CDR3 is 16 residues long. CDR3 nucleotide sequence: TGTGCCAGCAGAGCGACAGGGCCGGGGAGGAATCAGCCCCAGCATTTT. As protein: CASRATGPGRNQPQHF.

This clonotype was counted only a few times. V is TRBV29-1 and J is TRBJ1-2; 7 nucleotides agree with TRBD1. Germline CDR1 is SQVTM and CDR2 is ANQGSEA. This CDR3 comprises 12 residues. With 6 bases clipped from V and 4 bases from J, the junction kept 5 bases outside the gene matches. The CDR3 bases are TGCAGCGTCGACAGGGCGGTCTATGGCTACACCTTC. Translated, it gives CSVDRAVYGYTF.

The chain employs TRBV7-6 and TRBJ2-7, with 7 bases matching TRBD1. The germline gives CDR1 SGHVS, CDR2 FNYEAQ. This CDR3 has 16 residues. The junction had 10 bases not matched to a gene; V was cut back by 5 bases and J by 0 bases. The CDR3 reads CASSLTTGASSYEQYF. The CDR3 region has the DNA TGTGCCAGCAGCCTGACCACAGGGGCTTCCTCCTACGAGCAGTACTTC.